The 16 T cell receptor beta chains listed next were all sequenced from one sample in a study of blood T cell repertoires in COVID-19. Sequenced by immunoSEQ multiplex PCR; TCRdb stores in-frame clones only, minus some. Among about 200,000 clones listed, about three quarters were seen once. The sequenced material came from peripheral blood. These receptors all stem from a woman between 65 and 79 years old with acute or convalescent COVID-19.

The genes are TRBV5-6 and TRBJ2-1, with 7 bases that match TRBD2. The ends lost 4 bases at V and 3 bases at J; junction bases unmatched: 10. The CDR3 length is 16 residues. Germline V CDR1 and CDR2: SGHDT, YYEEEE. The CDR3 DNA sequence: TGTGCCAGCAGCAAGGGACTGGGAGGGTTCTACAATGAGCAGTTCTTC. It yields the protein CASSKGLGGFYNEQFF. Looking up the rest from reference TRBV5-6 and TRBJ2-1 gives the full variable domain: DAGVTQSPTHLIKTRGQQVTLRCSPKSGHDTVSWYQQALGQGPQFIFQYYEEEERQRGNFPDRFSGHQFPNYSSELNVNALLLGDSALYLCASSKGLGGFYNEQFFGPGTRLTVL.

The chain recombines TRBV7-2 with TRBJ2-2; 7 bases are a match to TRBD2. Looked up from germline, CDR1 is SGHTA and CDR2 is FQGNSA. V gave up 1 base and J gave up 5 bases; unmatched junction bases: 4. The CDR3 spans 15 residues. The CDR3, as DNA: TGTGCCAGCAGCTTAGTAGCGGGTACTACCGGGGAGCTGTTTTTT. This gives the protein CASSLVAGTTGELFF.

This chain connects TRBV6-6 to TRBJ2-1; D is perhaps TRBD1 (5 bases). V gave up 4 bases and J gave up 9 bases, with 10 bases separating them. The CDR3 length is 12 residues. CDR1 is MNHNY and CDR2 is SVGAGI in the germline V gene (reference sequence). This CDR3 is CASSLVRGEQFF. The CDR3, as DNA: TGTGCCAGCAGTTTGGTTAGGGGTGAGCAGTTCTTC.

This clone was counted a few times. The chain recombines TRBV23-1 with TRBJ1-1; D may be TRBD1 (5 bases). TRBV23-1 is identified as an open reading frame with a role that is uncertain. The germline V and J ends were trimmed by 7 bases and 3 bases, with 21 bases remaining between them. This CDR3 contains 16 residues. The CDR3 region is CASTTRFIPGDTEAFF. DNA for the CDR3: TGCGCCAGCACCACCCGCTTTATACCGGGGGACACTGAAGCTTTCTTT.

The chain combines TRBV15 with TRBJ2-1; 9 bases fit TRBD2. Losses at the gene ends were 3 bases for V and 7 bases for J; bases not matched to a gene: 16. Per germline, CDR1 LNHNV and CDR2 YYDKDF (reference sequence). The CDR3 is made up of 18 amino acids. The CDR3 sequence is CATSSPFKGREGRNEQFF. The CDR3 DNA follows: TGTGCCACCAGCAGTCCCTTTAAGGGGCGGGAGGGCAGAAATGAGCAGTTCTTC.

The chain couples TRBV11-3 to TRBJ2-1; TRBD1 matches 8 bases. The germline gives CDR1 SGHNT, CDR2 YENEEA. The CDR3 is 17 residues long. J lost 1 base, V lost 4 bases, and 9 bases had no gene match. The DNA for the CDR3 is TGTGCCAGCAGCTCGTCACAGGGGGAAGGTTCCTACAATGAGCAGTTCTTC. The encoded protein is CASSSSQGEGSYNEQFF.

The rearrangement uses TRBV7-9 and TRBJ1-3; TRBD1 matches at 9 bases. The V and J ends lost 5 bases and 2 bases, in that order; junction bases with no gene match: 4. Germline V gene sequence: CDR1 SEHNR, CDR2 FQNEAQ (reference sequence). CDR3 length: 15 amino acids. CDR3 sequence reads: CASSADRGPGNTIYF. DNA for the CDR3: TGTGCCAGCAGCGCGGACAGGGGTCCTGGAAACACCATATATTTT.

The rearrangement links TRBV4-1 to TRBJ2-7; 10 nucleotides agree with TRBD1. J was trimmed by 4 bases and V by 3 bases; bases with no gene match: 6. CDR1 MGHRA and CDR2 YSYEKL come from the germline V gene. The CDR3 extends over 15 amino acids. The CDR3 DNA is TGCGCCAGCAGCCAGGGGGACAGGGGATATTACGAGCAGTACTTC. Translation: CASSQGDRGYYEQYF.

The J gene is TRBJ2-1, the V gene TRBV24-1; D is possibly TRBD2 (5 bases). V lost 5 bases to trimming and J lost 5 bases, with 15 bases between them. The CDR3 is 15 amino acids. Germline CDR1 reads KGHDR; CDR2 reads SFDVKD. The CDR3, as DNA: TGTGCCACCAGTGCTGCGGGTGGGCTCCACAATGAGCAGTTCTTC. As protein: CATSAAGGLHNEQFF.

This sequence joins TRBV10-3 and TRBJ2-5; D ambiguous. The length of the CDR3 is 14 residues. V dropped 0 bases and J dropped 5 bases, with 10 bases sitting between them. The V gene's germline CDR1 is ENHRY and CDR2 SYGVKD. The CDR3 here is CAISESTRWETQYF. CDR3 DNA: TGTGCCATCAGTGAGTCGACAAGGTGGGAGACCCAGTACTTC.

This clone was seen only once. The CDR3 DNA reads as TGTGCCAGCAGGCCGGCTAGCGGCTCAGATACGCAGTATTTT. Its protein is CASRPASGSDTQYF. The chain couples TRBV7-9 to TRBJ2-3, with 7 bases fitting TRBD2. CDR1 and CDR2 (germline): SEHNR, FQNEAQ (reference sequence). The trim removed 6 bases at V and 4 bases at J, leaving 7 bases unmatched. The CDR3 runs to 14 residues.

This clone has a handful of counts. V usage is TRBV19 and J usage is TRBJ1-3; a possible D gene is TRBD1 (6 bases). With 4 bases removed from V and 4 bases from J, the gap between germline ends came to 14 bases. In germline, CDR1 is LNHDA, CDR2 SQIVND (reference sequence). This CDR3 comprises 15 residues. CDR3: CASSTATGRGNTIYF. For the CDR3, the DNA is TGTGCCAGTAGTACCGCGACAGGACGGGGAAACACCATATATTTT.

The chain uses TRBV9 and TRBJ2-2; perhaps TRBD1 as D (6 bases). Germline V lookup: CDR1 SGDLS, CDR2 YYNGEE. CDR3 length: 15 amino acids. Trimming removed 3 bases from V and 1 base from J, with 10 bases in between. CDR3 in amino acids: CASSARGQNTGELFF. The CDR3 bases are TGTGCCAGCAGCGCCCGGGGACAGAACACCGGGGAGCTGTTTTTT.

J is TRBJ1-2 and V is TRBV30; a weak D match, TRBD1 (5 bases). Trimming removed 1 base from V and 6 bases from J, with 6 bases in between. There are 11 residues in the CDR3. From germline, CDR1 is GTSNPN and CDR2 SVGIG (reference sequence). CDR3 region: CAWSEGDGYTF. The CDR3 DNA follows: TGTGCCTGGAGTGAAGGGGATGGCTACACCTTC.

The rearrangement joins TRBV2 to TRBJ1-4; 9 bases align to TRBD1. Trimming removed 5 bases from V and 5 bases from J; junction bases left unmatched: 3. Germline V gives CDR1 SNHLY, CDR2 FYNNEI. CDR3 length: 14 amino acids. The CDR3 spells CASSPGTGNEKLFF. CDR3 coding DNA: TGTGCCAGCAGTCCCGGGACAGGGAATGAAAAACTGTTTTTT.

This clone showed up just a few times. The CDR3 loop is CATPMKDTNNSPLHF. CDR3 in DNA: TGTGCCACCCCCATGAAAGATACTAATAATTCACCCCTCCACTTT. V usage is TRBV28 and J usage is TRBJ1-6, with unresolved D. Deletions cut 10 bases from V and 5 bases from J, with 18 bases between. CDR1 is MDHEN and CDR2 is SYDVKM in the germline V gene. The CDR3 has 15 amino acids. Full variable domain (remainder filled in from reference TRBV28 and TRBJ1-6): DVKVTQSSRYLVKRTGEKVFLECVQDMDHENMFWYRQDPGLGLRLIYFSYDVKMKEKGDIPEGYSVSREKKERFSLILESASTNQTSMYLCATPMKDTNNSPLHFGNGTRLTVT.